Described below is a single TCR beta chain sequence and its context. Its antigen is still unknown. Per-nucleotide qualities are absent, and no much larger clonotype sits a single base away. Patients with a history of autoimmune disease or receiving systemic immunosuppression were excluded from the trial. In every dose cohort, peripheral blood was drawn for TCR sequencing at baseline, cycle 4 day 1, and cycle 7 day 1. The samples were taken from a phase I, first-in-human, multicenter, open-label dose-escalation trial of ivuxolimab. Adults with locally advanced or metastatic melanoma, renal cell carcinoma, hepatocellular carcinoma or head and neck squamous cell carcinoma were enrolled in the trial. CD4+ and CD8+ T cells were sorted separately from peripheral blood before TCR sequencing. This entry is derived from a study of OX40 agonist ivuxolimab in advanced cancers. A note on the overall study: Ivuxolimab was a fully human IgG2 agonistic monoclonal antibody targeting the costimulatory receptor OX40 (CD134). Partial responses occurred in three dose-escalation patients, of whom one had hepatocellular carcinoma and two had cutaneous melanoma. Intravenous ivuxolimab was administered to patients every 2 weeks at six dose levels: 0.01, 0.1, 0.3, 1.5, 3 and 10 mg/kg. In the dose-escalation cohort, roughly 80% of patients were male, and the mean age was approximately 64 years, with a range of about 23 to 85. Peripheral TCRbeta sequencing aimed to test whether ivuxolimab altered TCR sequence diversity and caused clonal T-cell expansion. Patients were allowed to have had prior anti-PD-1, anti-PD-L1 or anti-CTLA-4 therapy, and around 43% of the dose-escalation patients had been treated with checkpoint inhibitors. The paper reports the monotherapy dose-escalation portion (N = 52 patients) of the phase I ivuxolimab trial. Of the roughly 51 patients in dose escalation, 19 had hepatocellular carcinoma, approximately 15 had melanoma, 9 had renal cell carcinoma and 9 had head and neck cancer.

Overall study outcomes, separate from this receptor: At doses from 0.1 to 3.0 mg/kg, clonal expansion was seen in both CD4+ and CD8+ blood T cells between baseline and week 6. Low levels of normalized T-cell clonal expansion were also shown by some nonresponding patients. After ivuxolimab, more expanded clones were found on average in CD8+ T cells than in CD4+ T cells. In the 0.1-3.0 mg/kg groups, partial responders were among the patients with the lowest normalized peripheral clonal expansion, particularly in CD8+ T cells. The antigen specificity of the clonally expanded peripheral T cells was not determined.

CDR1 and CDR2, looked up from the germline V gene, are MNHEY and SVGAGI. Measured from the cysteine to the phenylalanine, the CDR3 is 14 residues long. Only the CDR3 DNA stays, 42 bases, in frame from base 1. Trimming leaves V shorter by 2 bases and J shorter by 4 bases, with the junction holding 4 bases beyond the gene matches. Genomic DNA was isolated from the sorted cells so that the TCRbeta CDR3 region could be sequenced. The immunoSEQ Assay was used for sequencing of TCRbeta CDR3 regions. TCRdb stores this immuneACCESS table with in-frame sequences only. Part of the clones is absent; in the studies checked, under half of the shortfall reflects unresolved V genes, and no reason is known for the rest. The sample table contains 70,000 or so clones; only one count was recorded for roughly 92% of them. The ten most abundant clones make up 7.6% of the sample.

This receptor was identified in an adult with an advanced solid tumor such as melanoma, head and neck, liver or kidney cancer. The rearrangement combines TRBV6-5 with TRBJ1-1; TRBD1 matches 7 bases in the middle. Sequences were derived from CD4+ or CD8+ T cells sorted from blood, sampled in a trial of the OX40 agonist ivuxolimab. The CDR3 protein is CASSYTRGGTEAFF. The nucleotide sequence reads as follows: TGTGCCAGCAGTTACACCAGGGGGGGCACTGAAGCTTTCTTT.